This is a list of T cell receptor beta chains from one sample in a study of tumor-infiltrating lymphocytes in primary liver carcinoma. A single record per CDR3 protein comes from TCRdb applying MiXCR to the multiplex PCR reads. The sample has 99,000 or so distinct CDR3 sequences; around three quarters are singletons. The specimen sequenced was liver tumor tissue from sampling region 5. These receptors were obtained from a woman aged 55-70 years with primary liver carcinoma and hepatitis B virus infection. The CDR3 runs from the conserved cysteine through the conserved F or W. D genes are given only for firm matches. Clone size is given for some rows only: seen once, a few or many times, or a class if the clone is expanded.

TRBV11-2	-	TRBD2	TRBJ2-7	CAGSSELAGGEQYF	TGTGCCGGCAGTTCGGAACTAGCGGGAGGAGAGCAGTACTTC
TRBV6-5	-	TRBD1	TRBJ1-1	CDSTRGVPEVGEAFF	TGTGACAGCACCAGGGGGGTGCCCGAGGTAGGAGAAGCTTTCTTT
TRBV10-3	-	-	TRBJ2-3	CGISETGEGTQYF	TGTGGCATCAGTGAGACCGGAGAAGGAACGCAGTATTTT
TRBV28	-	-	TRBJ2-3	CASSPDISTDTQYF	TGTGCCAGCAGCCCGGACATAAGCACAGATACGCAGTATTTT
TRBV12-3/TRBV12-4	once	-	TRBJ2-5	CASSWEKVTQYF	TGTGCCAGCAGTTGGGAGAAGGTGACCCAGTACTTC
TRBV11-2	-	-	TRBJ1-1	CASSHTGPNTQAFF	TGTGCCAGCAGCCATACAGGCCCGAACACTCAAGCTTTCTTT
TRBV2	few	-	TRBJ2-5	CASSQRRQETQYF	TGTGCCAGCAGCCAGCGGAGACAAGAGACCCAGTACTTC
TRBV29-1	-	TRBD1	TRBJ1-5	CSVATDRDQPQHF	TGCAGCGTTGCGACGGACAGGGATCAACCCCAGCATTTT
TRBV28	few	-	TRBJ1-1	CASSLSRLNTEAFF	TGTGCCAGCAGTCTAAGTCGGTTGAACACTGAAGCTTTCTTT
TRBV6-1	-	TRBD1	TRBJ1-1	CTSRESGQLNTEAFF	TGTACCAGCAGAGAGTCGGGACAGCTGAACACTGAAGCTTTCTTT
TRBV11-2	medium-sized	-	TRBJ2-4	CASSLDREGNIQYF	TGTGCCAGCAGCTTAGATCGAGAGGGAAACATTCAGTACTTC
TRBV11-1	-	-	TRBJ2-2	CASSPTRIILTGELFF	TGTGCCAGCAGCCCAACTAGGATCATACTCACCGGGGAGCTGTTTTTT
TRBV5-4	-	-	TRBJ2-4	CASSSQTKDIQYF	TGTGCCAGCAGCTCACAAACCAAGGACATTCAGTACTTC
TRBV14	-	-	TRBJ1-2	CANSLPGTLTHGYTF	TGTGCCAACAGCCTTCCCGGAACGCTGACCCATGGCTACACCTTC
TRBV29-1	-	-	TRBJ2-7	CSARRDKEGYEQYF	TGCAGCGCCAGAAGGGACAAGGAGGGCTACGAGCAGTATTTC
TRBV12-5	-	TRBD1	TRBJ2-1	CASGQGQGAPNNEQFF	TGTGCTAGTGGGCAGGGACAGGGGGCCCCCAATAATGAGCAGTTCTTC
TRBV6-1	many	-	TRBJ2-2	CASSGYGTPFTGELFF	TGTGCCAGCAGTGGCTATGGGACTCCCTTCACCGGGGAGCTGTTTTTT
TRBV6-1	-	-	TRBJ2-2	CAKSVRAGGTGELFF	TGTGCCAAGAGTGTTAGAGCCGGTGGCACCGGGGAGCTGTTTTTT
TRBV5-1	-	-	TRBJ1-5	CASSLGANQPHHF	TGCGCCAGCAGCTTGGGGGCCAATCAGCCCCATCATTTT
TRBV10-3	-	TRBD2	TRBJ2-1	CANSEGIAGGPGGQFF	TGTGCCAACAGTGAGGGAATAGCGGGAGGGCCGGGTGGGCAGTTCTTC
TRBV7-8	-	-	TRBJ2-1	CASSTGPNAVYEQLF	TGTGCCAGCAGCACCGGCCCTAACGCGGTCTATGAGCAGTTATTC
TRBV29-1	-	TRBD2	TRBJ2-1	CSVLGFPGTSWRTSSYNEQFF	TGCAGCGTTCTAGGGTTCCCCGGGACTAGCTGGAGGACAAGCTCCTACAATGAGCAGTTCTTT
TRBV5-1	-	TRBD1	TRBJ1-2	CASSLEGDSDDGYTF	TGCGCCAGCAGCTTGGAGGGGGACAGCGACGATGGCTACACCTTC
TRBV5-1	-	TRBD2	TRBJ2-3	CTSSLEGGRAWQYF	TGCACCAGCAGCTTGGAAGGCGGGAGGGCCTGGCAGTATTTT
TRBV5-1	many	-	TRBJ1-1	CASSLVGTEAFF	TGCGCCAGCAGCTTGGTCGGGACTGAAGCTTTCTTT
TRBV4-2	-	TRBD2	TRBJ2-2	CASSRGREVFGELFF	TGTGCCAGCAGCCGGGGACGGGAGGTATTCGGGGAGCTGTTTTTT